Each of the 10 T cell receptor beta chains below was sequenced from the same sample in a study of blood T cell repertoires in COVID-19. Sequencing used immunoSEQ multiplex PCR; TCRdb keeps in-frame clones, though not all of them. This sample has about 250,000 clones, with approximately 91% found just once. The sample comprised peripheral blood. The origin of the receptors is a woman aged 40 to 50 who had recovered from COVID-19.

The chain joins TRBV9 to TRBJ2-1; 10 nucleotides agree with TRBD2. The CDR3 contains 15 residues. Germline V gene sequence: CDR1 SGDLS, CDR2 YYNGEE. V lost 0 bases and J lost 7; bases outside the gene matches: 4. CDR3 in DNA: TGTGCCAGCAGCGTAGACCTAGCGGGGGCGAATGAGCAGTTCTTC. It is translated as CASSVDLAGANEQFF.

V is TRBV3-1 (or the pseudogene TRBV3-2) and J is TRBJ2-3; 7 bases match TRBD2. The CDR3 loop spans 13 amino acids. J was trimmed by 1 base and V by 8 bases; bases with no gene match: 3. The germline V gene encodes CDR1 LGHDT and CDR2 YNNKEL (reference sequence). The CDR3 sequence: CASGTTRTDTQYF. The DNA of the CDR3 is TGTGCCAGCGGGACTACCCGCACAGATACGCAGTATTTT.

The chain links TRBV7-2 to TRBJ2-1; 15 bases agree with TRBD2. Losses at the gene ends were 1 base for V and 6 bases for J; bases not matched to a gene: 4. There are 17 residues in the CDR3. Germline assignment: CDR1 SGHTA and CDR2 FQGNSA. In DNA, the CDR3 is TGTGCCAGCAGCTTAGGGACTAGCGGGAGGGCCGGCAATGAGCAGTTCTTC. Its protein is CASSLGTSGRAGNEQFF.

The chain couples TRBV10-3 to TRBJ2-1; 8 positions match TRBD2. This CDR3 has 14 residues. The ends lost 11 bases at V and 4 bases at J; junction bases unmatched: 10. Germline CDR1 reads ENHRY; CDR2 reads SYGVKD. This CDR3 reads CASSGLGNYNEQFF. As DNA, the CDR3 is TGTGCCTCGTCGGGACTAGGAAATTACAATGAGCAGTTCTTC.

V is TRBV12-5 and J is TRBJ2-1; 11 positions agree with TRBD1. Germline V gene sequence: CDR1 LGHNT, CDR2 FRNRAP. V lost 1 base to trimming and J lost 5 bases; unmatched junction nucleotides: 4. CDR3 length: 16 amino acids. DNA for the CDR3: TGTGCTAGTGGTTTGGGCGGGACAGGGGGTAACAATGAGCAGTTCTTC. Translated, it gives CASGLGGTGGNNEQFF.

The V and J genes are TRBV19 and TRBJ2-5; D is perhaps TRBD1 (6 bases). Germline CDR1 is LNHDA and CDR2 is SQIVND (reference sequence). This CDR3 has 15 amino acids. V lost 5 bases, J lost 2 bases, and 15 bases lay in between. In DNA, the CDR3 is TGTGCCAGTAGTCAGACCGCAGGGGTTCAAGAGACCCAGTACTTC. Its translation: CASSQTAGVQETQYF. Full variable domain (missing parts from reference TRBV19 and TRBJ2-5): DGGITQSPKYLFRKEGQNVTLSCEQNLNHDAMYWYRQDPGQGLRLIYYSQIVNDFQKGDIAEGYSVSREKKESFPLTVTSAQKNPTAFYLCASSQTAGVQETQYFGPGTRLLVL.

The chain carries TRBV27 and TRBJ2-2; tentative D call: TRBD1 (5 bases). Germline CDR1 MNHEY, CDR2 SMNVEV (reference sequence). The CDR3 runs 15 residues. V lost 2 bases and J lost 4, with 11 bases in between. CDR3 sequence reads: CASSLGAIGTGELFF. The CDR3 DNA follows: TGTGCCAGCAGTTTAGGGGCCATCGGCACCGGGGAGCTGTTTTTT.

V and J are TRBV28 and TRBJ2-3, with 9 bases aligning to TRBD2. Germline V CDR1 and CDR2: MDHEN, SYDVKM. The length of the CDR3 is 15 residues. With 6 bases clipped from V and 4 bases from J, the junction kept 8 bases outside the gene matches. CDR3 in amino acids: CASSISGSRADTQYF. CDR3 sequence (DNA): TGTGCCAGCAGCATTAGCGGGAGTAGGGCAGATACGCAGTATTTT.

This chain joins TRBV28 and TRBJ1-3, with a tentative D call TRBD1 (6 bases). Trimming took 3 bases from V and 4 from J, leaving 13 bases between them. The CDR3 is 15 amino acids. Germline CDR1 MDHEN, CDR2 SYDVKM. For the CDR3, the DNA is TGTGCCAGCAGTTTGAACACAGGGTCGGGAAACACCATATATTTT. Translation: CASSLNTGSGNTIYF. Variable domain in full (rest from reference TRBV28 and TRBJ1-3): DVKVTQSSRYLVKRTGEKVFLECVQDMDHENMFWYRQDPGLGLRLIYFSYDVKMKEKGDIPEGYSVSREKKERFSLILESASTNQTSMYLCASSLNTGSGNTIYFGEGSWLTVV.

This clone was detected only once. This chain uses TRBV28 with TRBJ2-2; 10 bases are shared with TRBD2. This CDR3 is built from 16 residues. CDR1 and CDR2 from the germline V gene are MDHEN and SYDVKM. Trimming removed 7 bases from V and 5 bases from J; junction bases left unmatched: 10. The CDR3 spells CASTSAGGPSTGELFF. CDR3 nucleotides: TGTGCCAGCACTTCAGCGGGAGGGCCCTCGACCGGGGAGCTGTTTTTT.